Listed below are T cell receptor beta chains from one sample, sequenced in a study of Ad26.COV2.S vaccination and SARS-CoV-2 variants. This table comes from immunoSEQ multiplex PCR, and its TCRdb copy is limited to in-frame clones, with some not included. The sample includes 360,000 or so clones, around 87% seen only once; the top ten take approximately 3.6%. Specimen: peripheral blood, collected in a trial of Ad26.COV2.S vaccine versus placebo. Every receptor here comes from a person aged 18-60 years who received the Ad26.COV2.S COVID-19 vaccine or a placebo. The CDR3 runs from the conserved cysteine through the conserved F or W. The D gene is left open where the match is weak. Part of the rows lack a size; the others show once, few, many or a class for expanded clones.

clone_size: -
j_call: TRBJ2-3
d_call: TRBD1
v_call: TRBV29-1
cdr3_aa: CSVGQGSTDTQYF
cdr3_nt: TGCAGCGTTGGACAGGGGAGCACAGATACGCAGTATTTT

clone_size: -
j_call: TRBJ2-3
d_call: -
v_call: TRBV12-3/TRBV12-4
cdr3_aa: CASSSGYTDTQYF
cdr3_nt: TGTGCCAGCAGTTCAGGGTACACAGATACGCAGTATTTT

clone_size: -
j_call: TRBJ2-1
d_call: -
v_call: TRBV29-1
cdr3_aa: CSVDRNEQFF
cdr3_nt: TGCAGCGTTGATCGGAATGAGCAGTTCTTC

clone_size: -
j_call: TRBJ2-3
d_call: TRBD1
v_call: TRBV29-1
cdr3_aa: CSVQQGAADTQYF
cdr3_nt: TGCAGCGTCCAACAGGGGGCCGCAGATACGCAGTATTTT

clone_size: -
j_call: TRBJ1-1
d_call: -
v_call: TRBV7-9
cdr3_aa: CASSLETSGTEAFF
cdr3_nt: TGTGCCAGCAGCTTAGAGACATCGGGCACTGAAGCTTTCTTT

clone_size: -
j_call: TRBJ2-7
d_call: TRBD1
v_call: TRBV3-1/TRBV3-2
cdr3_aa: CASAQGGTSYEQYF
cdr3_nt: TGTGCCAGCGCCCAAGGGGGCACCTCCTACGAGCAGTACTTC

clone_size: -
j_call: TRBJ2-3
d_call: TRBD2
v_call: TRBV5-8
cdr3_aa: CASSLIRTSGGDTQYF
cdr3_nt: TGTGCCAGCAGCTTGATACGGACTAGCGGGGGAGATACGCAGTATTTT

clone_size: -
j_call: TRBJ2-7
d_call: -
v_call: TRBV7-9
cdr3_aa: CASSSWDSGPEQYF
cdr3_nt: TGTGCCAGCAGCTCTTGGGACTCAGGACCCGAGCAGTACTTC

clone_size: -
j_call: TRBJ1-5
d_call: -
v_call: TRBV27
cdr3_aa: CASSLGTRDQPQHF
cdr3_nt: TGTGCCAGCAGTTTGGGGACACGCGATCAGCCCCAGCATTTT

clone_size: -
j_call: TRBJ2-7
d_call: -
v_call: TRBV29-1
cdr3_aa: CSVAGSGVSAYEQYF
cdr3_nt: TGCAGCGTTGCGGGCTCAGGGGTTAGTGCCTACGAGCAGTACTTC

clone_size: -
j_call: TRBJ1-5
d_call: -
v_call: TRBV2
cdr3_aa: CASSWAENQPQHF
cdr3_nt: TGTGCCAGCAGTTGGGCGGAAAATCAGCCCCAGCATTTT

clone_size: -
j_call: TRBJ2-7
d_call: -
v_call: TRBV4-3
cdr3_aa: CASSQGAGWEQYF
cdr3_nt: TGCGCCAGCAGCCAAGGGGCAGGGTGGGAGCAGTACTTC

clone_size: -
j_call: TRBJ2-3
d_call: TRBD1
v_call: TRBV6-5
cdr3_aa: CASRPDRGSDTQYF
cdr3_nt: TGTGCCAGCAGACCGGACAGGGGGAGTGATACGCAGTATTTT

clone_size: -
j_call: TRBJ2-7
d_call: TRBD1
v_call: TRBV4-1
cdr3_aa: CASRHVGQGGEQYF
cdr3_nt: TGCGCCAGCAGGCATGTCGGACAGGGGGGCGAGCAGTACTTC

clone_size: few
j_call: TRBJ1-5
d_call: -
v_call: TRBV6-5
cdr3_aa: CASRGGGSVEPQHF
cdr3_nt: TGTGCCAGCAGGGGGGGAGGGTCAGTCGAGCCCCAGCATTTT

clone_size: -
j_call: TRBJ1-2
d_call: TRBD1
v_call: TRBV30
cdr3_aa: CAWSAHMTGSGGYTF
cdr3_nt: TGTGCCTGGAGTGCCCATATGACAGGGTCAGGGGGCTACACCTTC

clone_size: -
j_call: TRBJ2-7
d_call: TRBD1
v_call: TRBV10-2
cdr3_aa: CASTGQGPNEQYF
cdr3_nt: TGCGCCAGCACCGGACAGGGTCCCAACGAGCAGTACTTC

clone_size: -
j_call: TRBJ1-1
d_call: -
v_call: TRBV6-5
cdr3_aa: CASSTTQGAFF
cdr3_nt: TGTGCCAGCAGCACAACCCAGGGTGCTTTCTTT

clone_size: -
j_call: TRBJ1-2
d_call: TRBD1
v_call: TRBV6-4
cdr3_aa: CASTRASRGTGGGHGYTF
cdr3_nt: TGTGCCAGCACCCGGGCTTCCCGCGGGACAGGGGGAGGTCATGGCTACACCTTC

clone_size: -
j_call: TRBJ1-3
d_call: TRBD1
v_call: TRBV5-4
cdr3_aa: CASSSAGGVSGNTIYF
cdr3_nt: TGTGCCAGCAGCTCGGCAGGGGGCGTCTCTGGAAACACCATATATTTT

clone_size: -
j_call: TRBJ2-3
d_call: -
v_call: TRBV6-2/TRBV6-3
cdr3_aa: CASSYFLVKDTQYF
cdr3_nt: TGTGCCAGCAGTTATTTTCTGGTGAAAGATACGCAGTATTTT

clone_size: few
j_call: TRBJ2-6
d_call: -
v_call: TRBV7-9
cdr3_aa: CASSPPAGGANVLTF
cdr3_nt: TGTGCCAGCAGCCCCCCAGCGGGTGGGGCCAACGTCCTGACTTTC

clone_size: -
j_call: TRBJ1-6
d_call: -
v_call: TRBV7-2
cdr3_aa: CASSSYRDSPLHF
cdr3_nt: TGTGCCAGCAGCTCCTACAGGGATTCACCCCTCCACTTT

clone_size: -
j_call: TRBJ1-1
d_call: TRBD1
v_call: TRBV6-5
cdr3_aa: CASSQGGTEAFF
cdr3_nt: TGTGCCAGCAGTCAGGGGGGAACTGAAGCTTTCTTT

clone_size: -
j_call: TRBJ2-5
d_call: -
v_call: TRBV10-1
cdr3_aa: CAGQAGEETQYF
cdr3_nt: TGCGCCGGCCAAGCTGGGGAGGAGACCCAGTACTTC

clone_size: -
j_call: TRBJ2-1
d_call: -
v_call: TRBV27
cdr3_aa: CASSFPPGPGRNEQFF
cdr3_nt: TGTGCCAGCAGTTTCCCCCCGGGGCCGGGGAGGAATGAGCAGTTCTTC

clone_size: -
j_call: TRBJ2-1
d_call: TRBD2
v_call: TRBV18
cdr3_aa: CASSPRSAGANNEQFF
cdr3_nt: TGTGCCAGCTCACCACGGTCAGCGGGGGCGAACAATGAGCAGTTCTTC

clone_size: few
j_call: TRBJ1-5
d_call: -
v_call: TRBV19
cdr3_aa: CASKGSSNQPQHF
cdr3_nt: TGTGCCAGCAAGGGGAGTAGCAATCAGCCCCAGCATTTT

clone_size: -
j_call: TRBJ2-1
d_call: -
v_call: TRBV5-1
cdr3_aa: CASSHSDSLYNEQFF
cdr3_nt: TGCGCCAGCAGCCACTCTGACAGTTTATACAATGAGCAGTTCTTC

clone_size: -
j_call: TRBJ2-3
d_call: -
v_call: TRBV19
cdr3_aa: CASSIDQGRNTQYF
cdr3_nt: TGTGCCAGTAGTATAGACCAGGGGAGAAATACGCAGTATTTT

clone_size: -
j_call: TRBJ1-1
d_call: TRBD1
v_call: TRBV7-9
cdr3_aa: CASNGDRGDARTEAFF
cdr3_nt: TGTGCCAGCAATGGGGACAGGGGGGATGCGAGGACTGAAGCTTTCTTT

clone_size: -
j_call: TRBJ2-2
d_call: -
v_call: TRBV30
cdr3_aa: CAWSGGIGELFF
cdr3_nt: TGTGCCTGGAGTGGAGGGATCGGGGAGCTGTTTTTT

clone_size: -
j_call: TRBJ2-1
d_call: -
v_call: TRBV7-6
cdr3_aa: CASSLVRFGRDSYNEQFF
cdr3_nt: TGTGCCAGCAGCTTAGTCCGTTTCGGAAGGGACTCCTACAATGAGCAGTTCTTC

clone_size: few
j_call: TRBJ2-1
d_call: TRBD2
v_call: TRBV4-3
cdr3_aa: CASSQRPSGVNNEQFF
cdr3_nt: TGCGCCAGCAGCCAACGCCCTAGCGGGGTAAACAATGAGCAGTTCTTC

clone_size: -
j_call: TRBJ2-7
d_call: TRBD1
v_call: TRBV5-1
cdr3_aa: CASSFTDRGSYEQYF
cdr3_nt: TGCGCCAGCAGCTTTACTGACAGGGGATCCTACGAGCAGTACTTC

clone_size: few
j_call: TRBJ1-1
d_call: -
v_call: TRBV14
cdr3_aa: CASSYVWNTEAFF
cdr3_nt: TGTGCCAGCAGCTATGTTTGGAACACTGAAGCTTTCTTT

clone_size: -
j_call: TRBJ1-6
d_call: -
v_call: TRBV4-3
cdr3_aa: CASSLERRDKNNSPLHF
cdr3_nt: TGCGCCAGCAGCCTCGAACGCCGGGACAAAAATAATTCACCCCTCCACTTT

clone_size: -
j_call: TRBJ2-7
d_call: -
v_call: TRBV19
cdr3_aa: CASSISAGGISYEQYF
cdr3_nt: TGTGCCAGTAGTATTTCAGCAGGCGGTATCTCCTACGAGCAGTACTTC

clone_size: -
j_call: TRBJ2-3
d_call: TRBD2
v_call: TRBV11-1
cdr3_aa: CASSLTSGVSDTQYF
cdr3_nt: TGTGCCAGCAGCTTAACTAGCGGGGTTTCAGATACGCAGTATTTT

clone_size: -
j_call: TRBJ1-2
d_call: -
v_call: TRBV11-2
cdr3_aa: CASSRGGDLGYTF
cdr3_nt: TGTGCCAGCAGCCGAGGGGGGGACCTCGGCTACACCTTC

clone_size: -
j_call: TRBJ1-1
d_call: -
v_call: TRBV9
cdr3_aa: CASRRASGQNTEAFF
cdr3_nt: TGTGCCAGCCGCCGGGCGTCGGGGCAGAACACTGAAGCTTTCTTT

clone_size: -
j_call: TRBJ1-6
d_call: TRBD1
v_call: TRBV29-1
cdr3_aa: CSVQTGASYNSPLHF
cdr3_nt: TGCAGCGTCCAAACAGGGGCCTCCTATAATTCACCCCTCCACTTT

clone_size: once
j_call: TRBJ2-7
d_call: -
v_call: TRBV13
cdr3_aa: CASSPKLVSYEQYF
cdr3_nt: TGTGCCAGCAGCCCCAAACTAGTTTCCTACGAGCAGTACTTC

clone_size: -
j_call: TRBJ2-1
d_call: TRBD2
v_call: TRBV5-1
cdr3_aa: CASSLPTGTSGGYNEQFF
cdr3_nt: TGCGCCAGCAGCTTGCCTACCGGGACTAGCGGGGGTTACAATGAGCAGTTCTTC

clone_size: -
j_call: TRBJ1-5
d_call: -
v_call: TRBV5-6
cdr3_aa: CASSLLRERNSNQPQHF
cdr3_nt: TGTGCCAGCAGCTTGTTGAGGGAACGAAATAGCAATCAGCCCCAGCATTTT

clone_size: -
j_call: TRBJ1-6
d_call: -
v_call: TRBV9
cdr3_aa: CASSVDSSYNSPLHF
cdr3_nt: TGTGCCAGCAGCGTCGACAGCTCCTATAATTCACCCCTCCACTTT

clone_size: -
j_call: TRBJ2-5
d_call: TRBD1
v_call: TRBV9
cdr3_aa: CASTSRQGQGGETQYF
cdr3_nt: TGTGCCAGCACCTCCCGACAGGGACAGGGGGGGGAGACCCAGTACTTC

clone_size: -
j_call: TRBJ1-2
d_call: -
v_call: TRBV19
cdr3_aa: CASSTPRGRSYGYTF
cdr3_nt: TGTGCCAGTAGTACTCCCCGGGGGCGCAGCTATGGCTACACCTTC

clone_size: once
j_call: TRBJ2-2
d_call: -
v_call: TRBV6-5
cdr3_aa: CASSLVAGAFTGELFF
cdr3_nt: TGTGCCAGCAGTTTAGTGGCAGGGGCATTCACCGGGGAGCTGTTTTTT

clone_size: -
j_call: TRBJ2-3
d_call: -
v_call: TRBV18
cdr3_aa: CASSPPQGPDTQYF
cdr3_nt: TGTGCCAGCTCACCACCACAGGGCCCAGATACGCAGTATTTT

clone_size: -
j_call: TRBJ1-1
d_call: -
v_call: TRBV7-9
cdr3_aa: CASSLGRGTTEAFF
cdr3_nt: TGTGCCAGCAGCTTAGGGCGGGGTACAACTGAAGCTTTCTTT

clone_size: few
j_call: TRBJ1-4
d_call: -
v_call: TRBV20-1
cdr3_aa: CSATSYEKLFF
cdr3_nt: TGCAGTGCTACTTCCTATGAAAAACTGTTTTTT

clone_size: -
j_call: TRBJ1-6
d_call: -
v_call: TRBV5-6
cdr3_aa: CASSVQGTYNSPLHF
cdr3_nt: TGTGCCAGCAGCGTACAGGGCACCTATAATTCACCCCTCCACTTT